This paragraph reports one T cell receptor (beta chain). Its antigen is not identified. CDR3 length equals 17 residues. Trimming shortened V by 5 bases and J by 2 bases, and 21 bases separated the two germline ends. These data come from a study of blood T cells in healthy people across ages. A second PCR of 7 to 11 cycles used a sample-barcoded 5' primer and a J-beta primer mix. Every cDNA was tagged by a template-switch adaptor with 12 random nucleotides. TCRdb processed the 5' RACE reads anew with MiXCR; each CDR3 protein has one entry. The sample includes 1.5 million to 2 million distinct CDR3 sequences, about two fifths seen only once; the top ten take more than 20%. Study-wide results and limits: Roughly linear age-related decline in beta diversity appeared, significant by age roughly 40. The study could not conclusively compare naive and antigen-experienced cells, given its unsorted PBMCs. Fewer expanded clones and more diversity marked long-lived versus aged donors.

Sequences were obtained from blood. The sequence derives from a human donor in good health. The rearrangement uses TRBV12-3 or TRBV12-4 and TRBJ2-5, with a weak D call TRBD1 (6 bases). In DNA form, the CDR3 reads TGTGCCAGCAGTCTCAACCCGGACAGAAAAGCACAAGAGACCCAGTACTTC. Protein: CASSLNPDRKAQETQYF.